A single sample is the source of the 15 T cell receptor beta chains below, sequenced in a study of T cell changes during pregnancy in multiple sclerosis. Assay: immunoSEQ multiplex PCR; the TCRdb copy retains only in-frame clones and omits some. The sample holds roughly 54,000 clones; about 90% are singletons and the top ten take approximately 0.6%. Sample: CD4+ T cells from peripheral blood mononuclear cells, taken after pregnancy. Receptors originate from a female donor with multiple sclerosis, enrolled in a pregnancy study.

V gene TRBV27 combines with J gene TRBJ1-5, with 7 positions matching TRBD1. The germline V gene has CDR1 MNHEY and CDR2 SMNVEV (reference sequence). This CDR3 has 14 residues. V shed 3 bases, J shed 5 bases, and the junction held 4 bases outside the gene matches. CDR3 sequence (DNA): TGTGCCAGCAGTTTGGGACAGCCATATCAGCCCCAGCATTTT. This codes for CASSLGQPYQPQHF.

V and J are TRBV29-1 and TRBJ1-2; 12 nucleotides match TRBD1. Germline V gene data show CDR1 as SQVTM and CDR2 as ANQGSEA. The trim removed 4 bases at V and 6 bases at J, leaving 9 bases unmatched. CDR3 length: 15 residues. The CDR3, as DNA: TGCAGCGTTGTAGATTCGGGACAGGGGGCGAATGGCTACACCTTC. Protein: CSVVDSGQGANGYTF.

The chain employs TRBV19 and TRBJ1-1; D unresolved. Germline CDR1 and CDR2: LNHDA and SQIVND (reference sequence). This CDR3 contains 14 residues. Deletions cut 4 bases from V and 0 bases from J, with 9 bases between. The CDR3 sequence: CASSKPAVNTEAFF. The CDR3 region has the DNA TGTGCCAGTAGTAAACCCGCAGTGAACACTGAAGCTTTCTTT. Full variable domain (outside the CDR3, taken from reference TRBV19 and TRBJ1-1): DGGITQSPKYLFRKEGQNVTLSCEQNLNHDAMYWYRQDPGQGLRLIYYSQIVNDFQKGDIAEGYSVSREKKESFPLTVTSAQKNPTAFYLCASSKPAVNTEAFFGQGTRLTVV.

The chain joins TRBV27 to TRBJ1-6; 9 bases match TRBD1. V lost 6 bases, J lost 5 bases, and 5 bases stayed unmatched. CDR3 length: 15 amino acids. Germline V lookup: CDR1 MNHEY, CDR2 SMNVEV (reference sequence). As DNA, the CDR3 is TGTGCCAGCAGGTACAGGGGGCGCGATAATTCACCCCTCCACTTT. Translation gives CASRYRGRDNSPLHF.

This CDR3 is CAWSVISGDNSPLHF. The DNA for the CDR3 is TGTGCCTGGAGTGTAATCTCAGGGGATAATTCACCCCTCCACTTT. The rearrangement uses TRBV30 and TRBJ1-6; D perhaps matches TRBD1 (6 bases). CDR3 length equals 15 residues. The V gene's germline CDR1 is GTSNPN and CDR2 SVGIG (reference sequence). Trimming removed 0 bases from V and 5 bases from J, with 11 bases in between.

The V gene is TRBV21-1, the J gene TRBJ1-1; the table names TRBD1, a call not compared with the DNA. TRBV21-1 is assigned pseudogene status. The CDR3 totals 14 residues. CDR3 coding DNA: TGTGCCAGCAGCAAGGGACAGGAGAGGACGGAAGCTTTCTTT. It translates to CASSKGQERTEAFF.

J is TRBJ2-1 and V is TRBV7-3, with a tentative D call TRBD1 (6 bases). CDR3 length: 15 amino acids. The ends were cut back, 4 bases at V and 2 bases at J, with 12 bases in the middle. Germline-derived CDR1 and CDR2 are SGHTA and FQGTGA. CDR3 DNA: TGTGCCAGCAGCTCCCAAAGGGGGACCTACAATGAGCAGTTCTTC. It encodes CASSSQRGTYNEQFF.

The chain has TRBV5-4 and TRBJ2-7; D possibly corresponds to TRBD1 (6 bases). CDR3 length: 14 amino acids. Germline lookup yields CDR1 SGHNT and CDR2 YYREEE (reference sequence). The V end was cut by 4 bases, the J end by 0 bases, with 11 bases between. The CDR3 coding sequence is TGTGCCAGCAGCAGGACAGTTAGCTCCTACGAGCAGTACTTC. This sequence encodes CASSRTVSSYEQYF.

V gene TRBV6-1 combines with J gene TRBJ1-1; 8 nucleotides line up with TRBD1. V was clipped by 10 bases and J by 11 bases; unmatched bases: 18. Germline CDR1 MNHNS, CDR2 SASEGT. This CDR3 spans 14 amino acids. The CDR3 coding sequence is TGTGCCATACGGACAGGGCAGACTGGCCATCTCGCTTTCTTT. Translated, it gives CAIRTGQTGHLAFF.

The chain's CDR3 is CAWTMGLSETQYF. The DNA of the CDR3 is TGTGCCTGGACCATGGGGCTTTCAGAGACCCAGTACTTC. V and J are TRBV30 and TRBJ2-5, with D possibly being TRBD1 (5 bases). Germline V CDR1 and CDR2: GTSNPN, SVGIG (reference sequence). The CDR3 is 13 residues long. Trimming took off 4 bases at V and 4 bases at J, with 13 bases between the two ends.

V gene TRBV19 combines with J gene TRBJ2-5; 10 positions match TRBD1. In germline, CDR1 is LNHDA, CDR2 SQIVND (reference sequence). CDR3 length: 17 amino acids. Unmatched junction bases numbered 19, after V lost 10 bases and J lost 5 bases. CDR3 in DNA: TGTGCCACCGCAGGGACAGGGGCCTCCATTAGCCCGGAGACCCAGTACTTC. It encodes CATAGTGASISPETQYF.

The chain combines TRBV7-3 with TRBJ2-2; D might be TRBD1 (6 bases). This CDR3 is 17 amino acids long. Trimming left V 4 bases short and J 3 bases short, with 18 bases between. Germline V gives CDR1 SGHTA, CDR2 FQGTGA. CDR3 DNA: TGTGCCAGCAGCTCTCTCCCCGGGGCAGGGGACACCGGGGAGCTGTTTTTT. This gives the protein CASSSLPGAGDTGELFF.

This chain joins TRBV9 and TRBJ2-3, with 13 bases lining up with TRBD2. V gave up 4 bases and J gave up 3 bases; unmatched junction bases: 5. CDR3 length equals 16 residues. Germline loops: CDR1 SGDLS, CDR2 YYNGEE. The DNA of the CDR3 is TGTGCCAGCAGCATTGGACTAGCGGGGGCAACAGATACGCAGTATTTT. This sequence encodes CASSIGLAGATDTQYF.

The chain joins TRBV2 to TRBJ2-7, with 9 positions matching TRBD2. Losses at the gene ends were 7 bases for V and 2 bases for J; bases not matched to a gene: 9. The length of the CDR3 is 15 residues. Germline CDR1 reads SNHLY; CDR2 reads FYNNEI. CDR3 sequence (DNA): TGTGCCAGCACACCTGGGACTAGCCGCGCCTACGAGCAGTACTTC. This codes for CASTPGTSRAYEQYF.

This chain uses TRBV5-5 with TRBJ1-2; a weak D match, TRBD1 (5 bases). V was shortened by 1 base and J by 0 bases, with 13 bases between the two germline ends. Germline CDR1 and CDR2: SGHKS and YYEKEE (reference sequence). The length of the CDR3 is 16 residues. In DNA form, the CDR3 reads TGTGCCAGCAGCTTGCCCCCGACAGCCACTAACTATGGCTACACCTTC. Its protein product is CASSLPPTATNYGYTF.